A selection of T cell receptor beta chains follows, all from one sample in a study of T cell repertoires in cytomegalovirus infection. One entry per CDR3 protein, called by TCRdb with MiXCR from the reads. The data hold about 260,000 distinct CDR3 sequences, with roughly 15% observed a single time. What was sequenced was PBMCs. These receptors were obtained from a human donor in good health (CMV status not recorded). Some clones in this sample may be carry-over from other donors' samples. Both conserved end residues are part of each CDR3. The order of the fields is J gene, clone size, V gene, D gene, CDR3 DNA, CDR3 protein. D genes are given only for firm matches. Some rows mark clone size as missing; the rest say once, few, many or name a class of expanded clone.

>TRBJ1-1|many|TRBV7-2|NA
TGTGCCAGCAGCTTAGCTCACAGGGTCACTGAAGCTTTCTTT
CASSLAHRVTEAFF
>TRBJ2-7|NA|TRBV7-9|NA
TGTGCCAGCAGCTCACTCCGACAGATCAACGAGCAGTACTTC
CASSSLRQINEQYF
>TRBJ1-2|NA|TRBV15|NA
TGTGCCACCAGCAGAGAGAGGGCCCTTGGTAACTATGGCTACACCTTC
CATSRERALGNYGYTF
>TRBJ2-1|many|TRBV7-2|NA
TGTGCCAGCAGCCCTACAGGGTACAATGAGCAGTTCTTC
CASSPTGYNEQFF
>TRBJ1-5|NA|TRBV6-2/TRBV6-3|TRBD1
TGTGCCAGCAGTCCACCCGGGACAGGGAGGTCGGGTCAGCCCCAGCATTTT
CASSPPGTGRSGQPQHF
>TRBJ1-1|few|TRBV5-5|NA
TGTGCCAGCAGCTTGGGGCCCCAGGAGTTGGCTTTCTTT
CASSLGPQELAFF
>TRBJ2-7|NA|TRBV3-1|NA
TGTGCCAGCAGCCCGCTGGGTCAGACCTCCTACGAGCAGTACTTC
CASSPLGQTSYEQYF
>TRBJ1-5|NA|TRBV6-2/TRBV6-3|NA
TGTGCCAGCACGAGCGTGCATCAGCCCCAGCATTTT
CASTSVHQPQHF
>TRBJ1-2|few|TRBV27|NA
TGTGCCAGCAGTCCCCGGGTGGGGAGTGGCTATGGCTACACCTTC
CASSPRVGSGYGYTF
>TRBJ2-7|few|TRBV7-9|TRBD1
TGTGCCAGCAGTAAATGGGACAGGGTACCCTCCTACGAGCAGTACTTC
CASSKWDRVPSYEQYF
>TRBJ2-7|NA|TRBV29-1|TRBD1
TGCAGCGCCACGACAGGGGTTGGCTACGAGCAGTACTTC
CSATTGVGYEQYF
>TRBJ1-1|few|TRBV7-9|TRBD1
TGTGCCAGCAGCCCAGCTCCGGGACAGGGGGTGAACACTGAAGCTTTCTTT
CASSPAPGQGVNTEAFF
>TRBJ1-2|many|TRBV11-2|NA
TGTGCCAGCAGCAACGCCGGGGCCTATTTTGGCTACACCTTC
CASSNAGAYFGYTF